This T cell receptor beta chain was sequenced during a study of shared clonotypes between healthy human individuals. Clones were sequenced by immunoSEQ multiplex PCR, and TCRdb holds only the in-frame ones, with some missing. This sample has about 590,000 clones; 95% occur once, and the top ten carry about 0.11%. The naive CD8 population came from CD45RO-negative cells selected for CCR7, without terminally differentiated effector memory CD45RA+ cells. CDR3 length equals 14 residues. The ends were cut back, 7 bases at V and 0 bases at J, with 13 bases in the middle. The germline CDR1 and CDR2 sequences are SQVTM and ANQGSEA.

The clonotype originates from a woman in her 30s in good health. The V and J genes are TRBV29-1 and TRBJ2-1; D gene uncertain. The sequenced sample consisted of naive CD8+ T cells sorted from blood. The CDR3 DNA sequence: TGCAGCGCTCCGTGGCACCACTCCTACAATGAGCAGTTCTTC. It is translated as CSAPWHHSYNEQFF.